These 6 T cell receptor beta chains were sequenced from one sample in a study of shared clonotypes between healthy human individuals. Produced via immunoSEQ multiplex PCR; TCRdb's table is partial and in-frame only. The table has roughly 2.5 million clones, approximately 90% seen once. The sample comprised naive CD4+ T cells sorted from blood. This sample's subset: CD45RA+ positively selected. These TCRs come from a man aged 18 to 29 in good health.

The gene calls are TRBV6-5 and TRBJ1-2; D unclear. With 8 bases removed from V and 2 bases from J, the gap between germline ends came to 12 bases. Per germline, CDR1 MNHEY and CDR2 SVGAGI. This CDR3 is 13 amino acids long. CDR3 amino acids: CASQVGSNYGYTF. The CDR3 nucleotides read TGTGCCAGCCAGGTTGGGTCGAACTATGGCTACACCTTC.

The chain couples TRBV6-1 to TRBJ1-1; D is uncertain. CDR3 length equals 12 residues. Deletions cut 4 bases from V and 10 bases from J, with 13 bases between. CDR1 and CDR2 (germline): MNHNS, SASEGT. The chain's CDR3 is CASSGLSGRAFF. The CDR3 nucleotides read TGTGCCAGCAGTGGCTTATCGGGAAGAGCTTTCTTT.

This sequence joins TRBV29-1 and TRBJ1-2; no firm D call. Trimming removed 7 bases at V and 12 bases at J, with 24 bases between. This CDR3 spans 13 amino acids. Germline V gives CDR1 SQVTM, CDR2 ANQGSEA. This chain's CDR3 is CSASVDLSSPNTF. The CDR3 DNA reads as TGCAGCGCTAGCGTTGACCTTTCTTCCCCCAACACCTTC.

The chain recombines TRBV19 with TRBJ1-4; 9 positions match TRBD1. CDR3 size: 15 residues. V trimming: 9 bases; J trimming: 5 bases; junction bases outside the gene matches: 10. The germline CDR1 and CDR2 sequences are LNHDA and SQIVND (reference sequence). The CDR3 bases are TGTGCCAGCAGGGAAGGACAGGGGTTCAATGAAAAACTGTTTTTT. This encodes CASREGQGFNEKLFF.

The V call is TRBV7-2, the J call TRBJ1-5; D is possibly TRBD1 (5 bases). V shed 3 bases and J shed 5 bases, with 14 bases lying between them. The germline CDR1 and CDR2 sequences are SGHTA and FQGNSA. The CDR3 has 15 residues. CDR3 amino acids: CASSFESGFHQPQHF. In DNA, the CDR3 is TGTGCCAGCAGCTTCGAATCAGGGTTTCATCAGCCCCAGCATTTT.

In its sample, this clone was seen a few times. The chain combines TRBV5-4 with TRBJ2-2; possibly TRBD2 for D (7 bases). The CDR3 consists of 16 residues. Germline loops: CDR1 SGHNT, CDR2 YYREEE (reference sequence). V lost 5 bases, J lost 1 base, and 15 bases lay in between. In DNA form, the CDR3 reads TGTGCCAGCAGACGGGGCGGGGGCCAGAACACCGGGGAGCTGTTTTTT. Protein: CASRRGGGQNTGELFF.